One sample yielded the 9 T cell receptor beta chains listed below, sequenced in a study of T cell responses to AZD1222 COVID-19 vaccine. Method: immunoSEQ multiplex PCR; TCRdb's copy keeps in-frame clones and lacks some. The repertoire holds 100,000 to 150,000 clones, with 75% to 95% as singletons. This specimen was peripheral blood, taken 28 days after the second AZD1222 dose. These receptors came from an adult who received the AZD1222 COVID-19 vaccine.

This chain uses TRBV6-2 or TRBV6-3 with TRBJ1-2; D perhaps matches TRBD1 (6 bases). Germline assignment: CDR1 MNHEY and CDR2 SVGEGT. Trimming left V 2 bases short and J 4 bases short, with 17 bases between. This CDR3 region has 16 residues. CDR3 sequence: CASSYPRGGLIYGYTF. The CDR3 DNA reads TGTGCCAGCAGTTACCCCCGGGGGGGGCTAATCTATGGCTACACCTTC.

V usage is TRBV3-1 (or the pseudogene TRBV3-2) and J usage is TRBJ2-3; 9 nucleotides agree with TRBD1. From germline, CDR1 is LGHDT and CDR2 YNNKEL (reference sequence). The V segment lost 1 base and the J segment 5 bases; nucleotides outside the gene matches: 7. The CDR3 consists of 16 residues. This CDR3 reads CASSQAWDRVKDTQYF. The CDR3 DNA is TGTGCCAGCAGCCAAGCCTGGGACAGGGTGAAAGATACGCAGTATTTT.

The chain combines TRBV15 with TRBJ2-1, with 9 bases that match TRBD1. V dropped 4 bases and J dropped 1; count of bases not matched to a gene: 14. CDR3 size: 19 residues. Germline-derived CDR1 and CDR2 are LNHNV and YYDKDF (reference sequence). CDR3: CATSNTGGSSSGSYNEQFF. The CDR3 DNA sequence: TGTGCCACCAGCAATACAGGGGGCTCGAGTAGCGGTTCCTACAATGAGCAGTTCTTC.

As concerns this clone: Other DNA sequences in the same sample also yield this CDR3. The genes are TRBV24-1 and TRBJ2-1; D gene unclear. The CDR3 runs to 12 residues. Trimming took off 3 bases at V and 6 bases at J, with 5 bases between the two ends. Germline-derived CDR1 and CDR2 are KGHDR and SFDVKD. CDR3 protein: CATSDLGNEQFF. DNA of the CDR3: TGTGCCACCAGTGATCTGGGCAATGAGCAGTTCTTC.

The gene calls are TRBV9 and TRBJ2-1, with D perhaps TRBD1 or TRBD2 (5 bases each). Germline lookup yields CDR1 SGDLS and CDR2 YYNGEE. Trimming pared 2 bases from V and 9 bases from J, leaving 18 bases between. This CDR3 has 15 amino acids. The CDR3 is CASSVGPLSGFEQFF. The CDR3 DNA reads TGTGCCAGCAGCGTGGGACCACTGTCTGGGTTTGAGCAGTTCTTC.

This clone was seen a few times. This chain connects TRBV6-7 to TRBJ1-1, with unresolved D. TRBV6-7 is an open reading frame, and its role is uncertain. The CDR3 is made up of 13 amino acids. V lost 10 bases to trimming and J lost 0 bases, with 12 bases between them. CDR3 sequence (DNA): TGTGCCACCCCTGAAGGGTTGAACACTGAAGCTTTCTTT. Its protein product is CATPEGLNTEAFF.

V usage is TRBV7-6 and J usage is TRBJ2-5; 10 bases are a match to TRBD2. Losses at the gene ends were 5 bases for V and 0 bases for J; bases not matched to a gene: 9. This CDR3 contains 17 residues. Germline CDR1 is SGHVS and CDR2 is FNYEAQ. The chain's CDR3 is CASSPLAGARYQETQYF. The CDR3 nucleotides read TGTGCCAGCAGCCCCCTAGCGGGGGCCAGATACCAAGAGACCCAGTACTTC. Complete variable domain (other parts from reference TRBV7-6 and TRBJ2-5): GAGVSQSPRYKVTKRGQDVALRCDPISGHVSLYWYRQALGQGPEFLTYFNYEAQQDKSGLPNDRFSAERPEGSISTLTIQRTEQRDSAMYRCASSPLAGARYQETQYFGPGTRLLVL.

This chain connects TRBV6-6 to TRBJ1-5, with TRBD1 matching 7 bases. The ends lost 6 bases at V and 6 bases at J; junction bases unmatched: 8. This CDR3 has 14 residues. Germline V gives CDR1 MNHNY, CDR2 SVGAGI (reference sequence). CDR3: CASSPRDRTQPQHF. CDR3 coding DNA: TGTGCCAGCAGCCCCCGGGACAGAACTCAGCCCCAGCATTTT.

The chain employs TRBV4-1 and TRBJ2-7; D may be TRBD2 (6 bases). Trimming pared 0 bases from V and 3 bases from J, leaving 9 bases between. Per germline, CDR1 MGHRA and CDR2 YSYEKL. The CDR3 extends over 14 amino acids. The CDR3 spells CASSQDPGLYEQYF. Written as DNA, the CDR3 is TGCGCCAGCAGCCAAGATCCGGGACTCTACGAGCAGTACTTC.